This T cell receptor beta chain was captured in a study of T cell responses to AZD1222 COVID-19 vaccine. Whole-study context: Investigators merged groups given second doses at roughly 4 or roughly 12 weeks.

Study-wide findings and caveats: AZD1222 recipients seropositive at baseline numbered only 6 or 7.

The CDR3 sequence is 15 residues long. The V end was cut by 7 bases, the J end by 2 bases, with 14 bases between. Method: immunoSEQ multiplex PCR; TCRdb's copy keeps in-frame clones and lacks some. The sample carries under 150,000 clones, about 93% recorded once. Concerning this clone: The antigen is undetermined.

The sequences come from peripheral blood, collected on day 0 of AZD1222 vaccination. The source of this sequence is an adult in good health. V and J are TRBV23-1 and TRBJ2-2; perhaps TRBD2 as D (6 bases). TRBV23-1 is an ORF for which the function is uncertain. The CDR3 loop is CASKPSGLNTGELFF. The CDR3 bases are TGCGCCAGCAAACCAAGCGGGCTCAACACCGGGGAGCTGTTTTTT.